These T cell receptor beta chains were read from a single sample in a study of shared clonotypes between healthy human individuals. Produced via immunoSEQ multiplex PCR; TCRdb's table is partial and in-frame only. The table includes 2,500,000 or so clones, just over 90% detected once. Sequencing was done on a sample of naive CD4+ T cells sorted from blood. These receptors came from a man aged 18-30 years in good health. Each CDR3 is given with its conserved first and last residue. D genes are given only for firm matches.

J gene | D gene | V gene | CDR3 protein
TRBJ2-5 | TRBD2 | TRBV6-6 | CAITSRLAGGETQYF
TRBJ2-7 | NA | TRBV15 | CATSRGEKGQYEQYF
TRBJ1-2 | NA | TRBV19 | CASSIDGAGESGYTF
TRBJ1-5 | NA | TRBV6-5 | CASSYVQGSQPQHF
TRBJ1-4 | NA | TRBV5-1 | CASSAGRSNEKLFF
TRBJ2-2 | NA | TRBV6-5 | CASSSVGGSTGELFF
TRBJ2-7 | NA | TRBV6-1 | CASSEIVAASGQYF
TRBJ1-5 | NA | TRBV30 | CAWSATWDQPQHF
TRBJ2-2 | NA | TRBV19 | CASSATYGTGELFF
TRBJ2-2 | NA | TRBV7-9 | CASSRPDRNTGELFF
TRBJ2-5 | NA | TRBV2 | CASSGGEVGTQYF
TRBJ2-7 | TRBD2 | TRBV19 | CASSMEGLAFHEQYF
TRBJ2-1 | TRBD2 | TRBV5-6 | CASSSSYGLAGRYNEQFF
TRBJ1-2 | NA | TRBV27 | CASSLWAGDYYGYTF
TRBJ1-4 | NA | TRBV5-1 | CASSSGDPSEKLFF
TRBJ1-2 | TRBD1 | TRBV9 | CASSVGQGGGGYTF
TRBJ2-1 | NA | TRBV6-5 | CASSDTNLGHLEFF
TRBJ2-3 | NA | TRBV9 | CASSVAGITDTQYF
TRBJ2-5 | TRBD2 | TRBV4-3 | CASSQDYNGRYSGTQYF
TRBJ1-2 | TRBD1 | TRBV18 | CASSPGQAYGYTF
TRBJ2-7 | NA | TRBV30 | CAWRADYEQYF
TRBJ2-1 | NA | TRBV9 | CASSVGGPTYNEQFF
TRBJ2-2 | NA | TRBV30 | CAWGGTGELFF
TRBJ1-3 | NA | TRBV30 | CAWNNGNTIYF
TRBJ2-7 | TRBD2 | TRBV7-6 | CASSPGLAGGLRYEQYF
TRBJ2-1 | TRBD2 | TRBV10-3 | CAIRPNSGSSYNEQFF
TRBJ1-3 | NA | TRBV12-2 | CASRLGYGNTIYF
TRBJ1-2 | TRBD1 | TRBV2 | CASTRTGTVLGYTF
TRBJ2-3 | TRBD2 | TRBV27 | CASSPWGLAGRSSTDTQYF
TRBJ1-4 | NA | TRBV9 | CASSVGRTDRINEKLFF
TRBJ2-7 | NA | TRBV5-1 | CASSLEGSHEQYF
TRBJ2-5 | TRBD2 | TRBV27 | CASSGLAGGRETQYF
TRBJ1-5 | TRBD1 | TRBV6-5 | CASSSTGVGQPQHF
TRBJ2-7 | NA | TRBV18 | CASSPDNSYEQYF
TRBJ2-7 | NA | TRBV9 | CASSGRSGHYEQYF
TRBJ2-7 | TRBD1 | TRBV7-3 | CASSLEGTVSYEQYF
TRBJ2-5 | TRBD2 | TRBV18 | CASSPRLAGVVSETQYF
TRBJ2-2 | TRBD2 | TRBV2 | CASSFSGANTGELFF
TRBJ1-1 | TRBD1 | TRBV5-1 | CASSSWTGRDTEAFF
TRBJ2-4 | NA | TRBV29-1 | CSATSTDIQYF
TRBJ2-7 | TRBD2 | TRBV10-2 | CASRKGLAGSSYEQYF